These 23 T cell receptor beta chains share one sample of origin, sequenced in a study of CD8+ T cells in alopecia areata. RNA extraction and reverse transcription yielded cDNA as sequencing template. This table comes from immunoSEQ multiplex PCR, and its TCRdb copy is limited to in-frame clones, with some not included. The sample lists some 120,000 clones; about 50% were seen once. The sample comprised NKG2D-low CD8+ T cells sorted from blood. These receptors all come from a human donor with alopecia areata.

The CDR3 DNA is TGCAGCGGAAGGGGTCCGGGCTCGTACGAGCAGTACTTC. Translated, it gives CSGRGPGSYEQYF. The J gene is TRBJ2-7, the V gene TRBV29-1; a weak D match, TRBD1 (5 bases). The germline gives CDR1 SQVTM, CDR2 ANQGSEA. The V gene lost 7 bases and the J gene lost 4 bases, with 17 bases spanning the gap. This CDR3 contains 13 residues.

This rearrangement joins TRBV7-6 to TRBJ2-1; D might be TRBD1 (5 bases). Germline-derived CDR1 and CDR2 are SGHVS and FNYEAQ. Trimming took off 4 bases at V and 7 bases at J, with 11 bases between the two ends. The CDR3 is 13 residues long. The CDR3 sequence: CASSSGLVNEQFF. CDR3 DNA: TGTGCCAGCAGCTCAGGGCTGGTGAATGAGCAGTTCTTC.

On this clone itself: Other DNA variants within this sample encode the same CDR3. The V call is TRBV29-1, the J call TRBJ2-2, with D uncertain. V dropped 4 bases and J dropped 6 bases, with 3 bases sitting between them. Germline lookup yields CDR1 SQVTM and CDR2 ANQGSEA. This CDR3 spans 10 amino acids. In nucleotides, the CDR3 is TGCAGCGTTGGTTCCGGGGAGCTGTTTTTT. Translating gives CSVGSGELFF.

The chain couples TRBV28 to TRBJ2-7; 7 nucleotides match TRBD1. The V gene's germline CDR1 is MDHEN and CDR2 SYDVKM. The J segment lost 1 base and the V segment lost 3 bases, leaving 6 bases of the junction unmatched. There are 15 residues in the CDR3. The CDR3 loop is CASSFRTGTSYEQYF. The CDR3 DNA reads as TGTGCCAGCAGTTTTAGGACAGGCACTTCCTACGAGCAGTACTTC. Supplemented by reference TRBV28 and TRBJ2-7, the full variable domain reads DVKVTQSSRYLVKRTGEKVFLECVQDMDHENMFWYRQDPGLGLRLIYFSYDVKMKEKGDIPEGYSVSREKKERFSLILESASTNQTSMYLCASSFRTGTSYEQYFGPGTRLTVT.

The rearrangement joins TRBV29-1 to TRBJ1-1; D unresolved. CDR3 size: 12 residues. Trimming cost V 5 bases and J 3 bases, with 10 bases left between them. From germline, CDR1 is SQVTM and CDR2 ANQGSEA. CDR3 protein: CSVSVEDTEAFF. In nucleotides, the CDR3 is TGCAGCGTTTCAGTGGAAGACACTGAAGCTTTCTTT.

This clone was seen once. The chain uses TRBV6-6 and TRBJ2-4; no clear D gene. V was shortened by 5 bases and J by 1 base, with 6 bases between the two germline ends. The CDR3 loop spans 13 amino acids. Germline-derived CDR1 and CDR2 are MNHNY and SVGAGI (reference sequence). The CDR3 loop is CASSILAKNIQYF. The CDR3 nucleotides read TGTGCCAGCAGTATCCTGGCCAAAAACATTCAGTACTTC.

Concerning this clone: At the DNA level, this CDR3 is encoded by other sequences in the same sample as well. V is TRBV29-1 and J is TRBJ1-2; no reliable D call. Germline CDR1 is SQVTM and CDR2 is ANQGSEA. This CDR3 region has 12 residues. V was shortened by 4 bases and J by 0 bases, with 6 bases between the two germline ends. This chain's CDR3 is CSVVSANYGYTF. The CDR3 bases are TGCAGCGTTGTGTCCGCTAACTATGGCTACACCTTC.

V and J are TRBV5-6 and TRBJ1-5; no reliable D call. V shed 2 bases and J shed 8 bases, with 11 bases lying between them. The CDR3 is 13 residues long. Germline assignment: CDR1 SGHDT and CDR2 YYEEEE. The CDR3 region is CASSFGGFKPQHF. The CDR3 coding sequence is TGTGCCAGCAGCTTCGGAGGATTCAAGCCCCAGCATTTT.

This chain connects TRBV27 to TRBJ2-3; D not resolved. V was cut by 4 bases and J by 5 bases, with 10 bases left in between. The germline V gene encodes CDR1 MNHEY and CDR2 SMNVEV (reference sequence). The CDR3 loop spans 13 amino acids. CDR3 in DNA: TGTGCCAGCAGTTCACTTCCCGGAGATACGCAGTATTTT. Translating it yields CASSSLPGDTQYF.

The CDR3 sequence is CAWSVDGPAQHF. The CDR3 nucleotides are TGTGCCTGGAGTGTAGACGGTCCGGCCCAGCATTTT. The chain recombines TRBV30 with TRBJ1-5, with no clear D. Trimming removed 0 bases at V and 11 bases at J, with 11 bases between. CDR1 GTSNPN and CDR2 SVGIG come from the germline V gene (reference sequence). This CDR3 is 12 amino acids long.

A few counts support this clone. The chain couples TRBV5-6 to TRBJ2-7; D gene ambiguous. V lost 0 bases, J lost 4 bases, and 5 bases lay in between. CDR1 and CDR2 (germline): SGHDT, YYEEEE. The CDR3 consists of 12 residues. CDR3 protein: CASSLDEYEQYF. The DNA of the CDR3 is TGTGCCAGCAGCTTGGACGAATACGAGCAGTACTTC.

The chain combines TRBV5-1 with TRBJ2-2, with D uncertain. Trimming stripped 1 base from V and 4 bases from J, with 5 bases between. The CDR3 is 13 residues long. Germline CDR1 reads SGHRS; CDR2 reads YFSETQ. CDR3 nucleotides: TGCGCCAGCAGCTTGTGGGCCACCGGGGAGCTGTTTTTT. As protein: CASSLWATGELFF.

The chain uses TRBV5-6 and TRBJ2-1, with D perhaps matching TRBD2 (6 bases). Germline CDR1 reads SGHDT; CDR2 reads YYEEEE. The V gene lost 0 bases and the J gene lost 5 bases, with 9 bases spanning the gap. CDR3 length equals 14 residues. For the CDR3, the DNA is TGTGCCAGCAGCTTGGGACTAGGTGACAATGAGCAGTTCTTC. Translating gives CASSLGLGDNEQFF.

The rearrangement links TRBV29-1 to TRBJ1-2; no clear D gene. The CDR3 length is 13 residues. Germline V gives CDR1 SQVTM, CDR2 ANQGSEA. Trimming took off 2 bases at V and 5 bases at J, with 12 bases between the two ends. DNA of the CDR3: TGCAGCGTTGAACTCGTCGCACAGTATGGCTACACCTTC. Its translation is CSVELVAQYGYTF.

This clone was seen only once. CDR3 nucleotide sequence: TGTGCCAGCAGCCCGGGACTAGCGGGAGGTGAAGAGACCCAGTACTTC. Translating it yields CASSPGLAGGEETQYF. This chain connects TRBV11-2 to TRBJ2-5, with 15 bases identical to TRBD2. The CDR3 is 16 residues long. The germline CDR1 and CDR2 sequences are SGHAT and FQNNGV. J was trimmed by 3 bases and V by 5 bases; bases with no gene match: 4.

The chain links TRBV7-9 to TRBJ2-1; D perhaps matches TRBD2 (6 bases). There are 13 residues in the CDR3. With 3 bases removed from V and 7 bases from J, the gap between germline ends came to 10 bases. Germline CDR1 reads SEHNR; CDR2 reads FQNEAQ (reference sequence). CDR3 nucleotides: TGTGCCAGCAGCTTGGGACTCACGAATGAGCAGTTCTTC. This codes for CASSLGLTNEQFF.

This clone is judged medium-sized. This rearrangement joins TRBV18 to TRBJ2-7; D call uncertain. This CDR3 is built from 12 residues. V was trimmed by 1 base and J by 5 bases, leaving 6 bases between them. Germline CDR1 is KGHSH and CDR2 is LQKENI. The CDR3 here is CASSPRSDEQYF. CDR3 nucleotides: TGTGCCAGCTCACCACGGTCAGACGAGCAGTACTTC.

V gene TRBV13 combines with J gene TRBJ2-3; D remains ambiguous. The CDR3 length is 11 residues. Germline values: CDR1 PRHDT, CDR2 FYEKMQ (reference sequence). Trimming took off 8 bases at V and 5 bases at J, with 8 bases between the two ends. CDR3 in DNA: TGTGCCAGCGCCAAGGGAGATACGCAGTATTTT. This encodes CASAKGDTQYF.

CDR3 residues: CSVSGSRTEAFF. The CDR3 region has the DNA TGCAGCGTTTCAGGGTCTCGGACTGAAGCTTTCTTT. V and J are TRBV29-1 and TRBJ1-1; a possible D gene is TRBD1 (5 bases). The CDR3 totals 12 residues. V lost 5 bases, J lost 5 bases, and 12 bases lay in between. The germline gives CDR1 SQVTM, CDR2 ANQGSEA.

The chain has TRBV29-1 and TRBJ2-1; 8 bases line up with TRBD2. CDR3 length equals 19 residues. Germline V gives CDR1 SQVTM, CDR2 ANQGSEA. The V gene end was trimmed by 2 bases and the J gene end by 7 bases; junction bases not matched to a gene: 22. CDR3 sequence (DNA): TGCAGCGTTGAATTTTTCAACCACCACGGGACTAGGGGTGAGAATGAGCAGTTCTTC. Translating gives CSVEFFNHHGTRGENEQFF.

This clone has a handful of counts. This chain's CDR3 is CSVPTGGTDTQYF. CDR3 nucleotides: TGCAGCGTCCCGACAGGGGGCACAGATACGCAGTATTTT. This sequence joins TRBV29-1 and TRBJ2-3, with 8 positions matching TRBD1. Looked up from germline, CDR1 is SQVTM and CDR2 is ANQGSEA. V was clipped by 6 bases and J by 1 base; unmatched bases: 3. The CDR3 sequence is 13 residues long.

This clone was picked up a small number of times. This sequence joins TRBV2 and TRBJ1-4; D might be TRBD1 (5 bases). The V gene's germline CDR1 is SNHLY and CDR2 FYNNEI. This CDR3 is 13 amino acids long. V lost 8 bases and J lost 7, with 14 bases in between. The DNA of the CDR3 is TGTGCCAGCGCGGGCGGCAGGGTTGAAAAACTGTTTTTT. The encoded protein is CASAGGRVEKLFF.

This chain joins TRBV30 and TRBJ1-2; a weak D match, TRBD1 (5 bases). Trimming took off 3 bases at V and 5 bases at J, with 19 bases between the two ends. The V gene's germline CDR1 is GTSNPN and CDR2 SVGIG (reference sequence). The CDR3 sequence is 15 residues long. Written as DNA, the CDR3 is TGTGCCTGGAGGAAGCCTCCGGCAGGGCTTTATGGCTACACCTTC. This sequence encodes CAWRKPPAGLYGYTF.